This T cell receptor beta chain came from a study of shared clonotypes between healthy human individuals. The CDR3 is made up of 14 amino acids. V was trimmed by 1 base and J by 2 bases, leaving 8 bases between them. Germline CDR1 and CDR2: GTSNPN and SVGIG (reference sequence). This was a deep-level run. Produced via immunoSEQ multiplex PCR; TCRdb's table is partial and in-frame only. This sample has 2 million to 3 million clones, with approximately 92% found just once. Findings and limits, study-wide: Naive subsets, compared against memory subsets, generally had larger estimated richness values.

Points on this clone: What it recognizes is unknown.

The sequencing input was naive CD4+ T cells sorted from blood. Indicated subset: CD45RA+ positively selected. This chain joins TRBV30 and TRBJ2-2, with D possibly TRBD2 on 5 matching bases. This TCR was recovered from a man aged 18 to 30 in good health. The CDR3 region is CAWSAGKNTGELFF. CDR3 DNA: TGTGCCTGGAGTGCCGGGAAAAACACCGGGGAGCTGTTTTTT.